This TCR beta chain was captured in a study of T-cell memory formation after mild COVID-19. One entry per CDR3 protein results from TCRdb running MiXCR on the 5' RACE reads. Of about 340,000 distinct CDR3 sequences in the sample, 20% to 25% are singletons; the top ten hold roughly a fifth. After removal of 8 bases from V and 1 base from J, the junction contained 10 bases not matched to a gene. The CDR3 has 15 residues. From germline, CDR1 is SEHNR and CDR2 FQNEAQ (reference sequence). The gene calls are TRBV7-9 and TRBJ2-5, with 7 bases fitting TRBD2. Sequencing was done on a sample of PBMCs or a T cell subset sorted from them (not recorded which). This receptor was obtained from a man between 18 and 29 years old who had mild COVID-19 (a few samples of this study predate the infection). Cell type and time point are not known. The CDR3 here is CASYGTGGIQETQYF. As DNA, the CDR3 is TGTGCCAGCTATGGGACGGGGGGAATCCAAGAGACCCAGTACTTC.